This TCR beta chain was obtained from a study of blood T cell repertoires in COVID-19 (dated by TCRdb to the early 2020s). Describing the broader study: Samples covering the acute and convalescent phases of COVID-19 were provided by collaborators in the United States, Italy and Spain. The prospective study material was composed of cDNA or gDNA derived from T cells, B-cell-depleted T cells, or PBMCs. Deeply sampled blood TCRbeta repertoires from subjects exposed to, actively infected with, or recovered from COVID-19 were included in the dataset. The repertoires were released in a freely available public database meant as a resource for research on the immune response to SARS-CoV-2. Samples came from the ongoing ImmuneRACE study (first 160 participants) plus 1,254 subjects from 6 global collaborators. Nearly every sample came with metadata listing a de-identified subject ID, COVID-19 status, age in years and sex. Where available, HLA class I and class II types were taken from metadata supplied by the sample provider and were not determined by assay-based typing.

Study-level results and caveats: The amount of clinical and demographic metadata varied by source and participant and was provided uncurated.

Samples from volunteer blood donors who had recovered from COVID-19 were contributed by a second Seattle source. Collaborating institutions collected whole blood in K2EDTA tubes following their own protocols. For TCRbeta analysis, collaborators shipped samples as frozen whole blood, isolated PBMCs, or DNA extracted from either of those sample types. The germline V end is reduced by 6 bases and the J end by 4 bases; junction bases left unmatched: 8. The germline V gene supplies CDR1 SGHTA and CDR2 FQGNSA. The CDR3 covers 15 residues, taking in both the cysteine and the phenylalanine. CDR3 DNA is the only sequence kept; it has 45 bases, read in frame from the first base. The immunoSEQ Assay, a bias-controlled multiplex PCR, was used to amplify TCRbeta CDR3 regions from genomic DNA. The study's processing was this. Within the assay, amplification of reference gene primers was used to estimate how many nucleated cells each sample contained. To quantify the absolute abundance of each unique TCRbeta CDR3 rearrangement, sequence reads were collapsed and filtered. For each sample, productive Simpson clonality was calculated as the square root of Simpson's diversity index across productive rearrangements. TCRdb's version of the immuneACCESS table is confined to in-frame rearrangements and falls short of the full clone set. An unresolved V gene accounts for under half of the shortfall where checked; the remainder is of unknown origin. V and J calls and clone size come straight from that table; D and trimming were deduced from the DNA. Recorded for this sample are about 100,000 clones; over 60% of them occurred a single time. Of the sample, about 8.7% is held by the ten largest clones.

Remarks on this clone: The antigen this receptor binds is unknown. Per-nucleotide qualities are absent, and no much larger clonotype sits a single base away.

In this chain, TRBV7-2 is recombined with TRBJ1-1, and TRBD1 aligns with 10 junction nucleotides. The clonotype originates from a man aged 50 to 59 who had recovered from COVID-19. The sequencing sample was made of peripheral blood. This receptor carries the CDR3 CASSLSGTGATEAFF. The sequenced DNA is TGTGCCAGCAGTCTGTCCGGGACAGGGGCCACTGAAGCTTTCTTT.